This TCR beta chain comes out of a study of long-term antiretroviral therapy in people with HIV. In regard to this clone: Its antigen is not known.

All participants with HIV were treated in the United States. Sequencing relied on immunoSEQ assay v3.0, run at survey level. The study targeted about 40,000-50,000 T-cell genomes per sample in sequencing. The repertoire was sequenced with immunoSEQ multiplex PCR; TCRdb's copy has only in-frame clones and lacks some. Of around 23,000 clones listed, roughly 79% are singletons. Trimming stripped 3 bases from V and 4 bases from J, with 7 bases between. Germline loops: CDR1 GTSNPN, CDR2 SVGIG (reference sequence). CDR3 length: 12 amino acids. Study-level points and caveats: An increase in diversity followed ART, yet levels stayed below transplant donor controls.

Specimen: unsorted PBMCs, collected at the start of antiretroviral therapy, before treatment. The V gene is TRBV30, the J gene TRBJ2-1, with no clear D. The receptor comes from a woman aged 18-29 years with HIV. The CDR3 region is CAWSRGYNEQFF. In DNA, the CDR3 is TGTGCCTGGAGCCGTGGGTACAATGAGCAGTTCTTC. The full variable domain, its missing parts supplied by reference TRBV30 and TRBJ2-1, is SQTIHQWPATLVQPVGSPLSLECTVEGTSNPNLYWYRQAAGRGLQLLFYSVGIGQISSEVPQNLSASRPQDRQFILSSKKLLLSDSGFYLCAWSRGYNEQFFGPGTRLTVL.